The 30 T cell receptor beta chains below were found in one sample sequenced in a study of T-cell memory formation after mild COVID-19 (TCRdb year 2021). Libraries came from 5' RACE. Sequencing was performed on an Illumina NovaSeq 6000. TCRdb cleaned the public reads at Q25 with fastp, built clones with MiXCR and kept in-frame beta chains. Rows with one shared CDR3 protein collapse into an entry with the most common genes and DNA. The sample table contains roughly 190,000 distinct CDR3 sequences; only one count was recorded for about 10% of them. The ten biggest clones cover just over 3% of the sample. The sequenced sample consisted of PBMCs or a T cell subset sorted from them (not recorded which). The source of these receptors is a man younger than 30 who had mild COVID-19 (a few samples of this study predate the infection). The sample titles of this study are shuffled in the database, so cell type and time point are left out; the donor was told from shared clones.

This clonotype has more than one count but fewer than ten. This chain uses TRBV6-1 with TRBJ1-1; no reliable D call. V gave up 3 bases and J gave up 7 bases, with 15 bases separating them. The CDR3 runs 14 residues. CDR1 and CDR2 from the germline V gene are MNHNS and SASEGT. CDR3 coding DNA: TGTGCCAGCAGTGAGGACCCAGAGAATGGTGAAGCTTTCTTT. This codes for CASSEDPENGEAFF.

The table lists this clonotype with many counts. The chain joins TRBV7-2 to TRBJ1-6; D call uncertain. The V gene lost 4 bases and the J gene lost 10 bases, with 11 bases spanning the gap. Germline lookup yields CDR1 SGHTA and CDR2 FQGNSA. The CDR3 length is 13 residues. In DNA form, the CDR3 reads TGTGCCAGCAGCTACCGACTGGGCTCACCCCTCCACTTT. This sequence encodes CASSYRLGSPLHF. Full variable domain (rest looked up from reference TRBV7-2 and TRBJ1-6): GAGVSQSPSNKVTEKGKDVELRCDPISGHTALYWYRQSLGQGLEFLIYFQGNSAPDKSGLPSDRFSAERTGGSVSTLTIQRTQQEDSAVYLCASSYRLGSPLHFGNGTRLTVT.

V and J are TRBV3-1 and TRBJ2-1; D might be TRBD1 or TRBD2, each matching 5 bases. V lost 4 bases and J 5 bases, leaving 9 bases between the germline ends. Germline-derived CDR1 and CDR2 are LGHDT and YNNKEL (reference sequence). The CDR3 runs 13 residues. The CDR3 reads CASSPWDDNEQFF. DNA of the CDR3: TGTGCCAGCAGCCCGTGGGACGACAATGAGCAGTTCTTC.

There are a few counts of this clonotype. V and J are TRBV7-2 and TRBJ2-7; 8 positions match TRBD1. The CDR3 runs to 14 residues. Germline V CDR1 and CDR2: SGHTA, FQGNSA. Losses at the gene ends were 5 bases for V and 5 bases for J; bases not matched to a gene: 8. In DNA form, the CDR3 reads TGTGCCAGCAGCCTATTCGCAGGGGGCAACGAGCAGTACGTC. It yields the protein CASSLFAGGNEQYV.

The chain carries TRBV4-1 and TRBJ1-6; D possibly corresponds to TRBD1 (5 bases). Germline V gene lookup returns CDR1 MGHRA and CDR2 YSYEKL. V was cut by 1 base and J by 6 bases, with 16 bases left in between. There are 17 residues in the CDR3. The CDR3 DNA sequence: TGCGCCAGCAGCCAAGTATTGAGAGGGGCTCGTAATTCACCCCTCCACTTT. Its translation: CASSQVLRGARNSPLHF.

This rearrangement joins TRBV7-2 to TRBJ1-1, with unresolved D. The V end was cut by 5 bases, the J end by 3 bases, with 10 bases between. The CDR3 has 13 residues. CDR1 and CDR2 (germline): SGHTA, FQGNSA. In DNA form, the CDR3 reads TGTGCCAGCAGCACCTCAACCTACACTGAAGCTTTCTTT. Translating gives CASSTSTYTEAFF.

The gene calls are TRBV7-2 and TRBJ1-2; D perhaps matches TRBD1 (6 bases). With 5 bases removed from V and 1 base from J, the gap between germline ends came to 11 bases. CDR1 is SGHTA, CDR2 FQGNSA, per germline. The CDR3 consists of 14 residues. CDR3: CASSRGHLNYGYTF. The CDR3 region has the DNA TGTGCCAGCAGCCGGGGACACCTTAACTATGGCTACACCTTC.

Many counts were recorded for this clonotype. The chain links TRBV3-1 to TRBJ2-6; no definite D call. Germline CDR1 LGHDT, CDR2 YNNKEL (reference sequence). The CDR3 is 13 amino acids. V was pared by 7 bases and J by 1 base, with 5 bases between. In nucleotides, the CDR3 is TGTGCCAGCACCTCATCTGGGGCCAACGTCCTGACTTTC. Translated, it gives CASTSSGANVLTF. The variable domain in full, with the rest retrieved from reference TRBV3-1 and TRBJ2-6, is DTAVSQTPKYLVTQMGNDKSIKCEQNLGHDTMYWYKQDSKKFLKIMFSYNNKELIINETVPNRFSPKSPDKAHLNLHINSLELGDSAVYFCASTSSGANVLTFGAGSRLTVL.

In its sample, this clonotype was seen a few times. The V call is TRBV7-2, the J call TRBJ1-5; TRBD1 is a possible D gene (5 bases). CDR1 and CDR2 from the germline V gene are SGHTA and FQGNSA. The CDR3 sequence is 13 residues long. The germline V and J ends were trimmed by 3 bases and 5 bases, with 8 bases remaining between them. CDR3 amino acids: CASSFRADQPQHF. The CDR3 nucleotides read TGTGCCAGCAGCTTCAGGGCCGATCAGCCCCAGCATTTT.

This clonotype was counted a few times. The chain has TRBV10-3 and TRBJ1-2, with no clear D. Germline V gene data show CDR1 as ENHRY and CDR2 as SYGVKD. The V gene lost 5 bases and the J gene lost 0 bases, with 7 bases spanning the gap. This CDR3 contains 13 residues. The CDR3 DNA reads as TGTGCCATCAGTTCCGGGTCTAACTATGGCTACACCTTC. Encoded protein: CAISSGSNYGYTF.

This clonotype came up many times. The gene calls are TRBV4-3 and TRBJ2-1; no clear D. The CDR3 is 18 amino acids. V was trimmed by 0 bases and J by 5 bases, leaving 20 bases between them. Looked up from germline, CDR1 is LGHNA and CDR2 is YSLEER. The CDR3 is CASSQDRFVRQRHNEQFF. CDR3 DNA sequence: TGCGCCAGCAGCCAAGATCGGTTTGTCCGGCAACGACACAATGAGCAGTTCTTC.

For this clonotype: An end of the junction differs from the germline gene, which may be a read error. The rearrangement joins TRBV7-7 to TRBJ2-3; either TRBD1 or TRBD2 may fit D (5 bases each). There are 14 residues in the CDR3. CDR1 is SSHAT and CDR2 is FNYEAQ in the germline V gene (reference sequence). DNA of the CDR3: TGTGCTAGCAGCCCGGGACGAGGAGGAGATACGCAGTATTTT. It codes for CASSPGRGGDTQYF.

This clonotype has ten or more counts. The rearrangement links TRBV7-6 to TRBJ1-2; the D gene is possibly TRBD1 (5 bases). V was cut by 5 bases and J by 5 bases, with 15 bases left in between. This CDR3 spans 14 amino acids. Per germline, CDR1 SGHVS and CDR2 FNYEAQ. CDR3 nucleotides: TGTGCCAGCAGCCGAGGCGGGACGGAATATGGCTACACCTTC. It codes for CASSRGGTEYGYTF.

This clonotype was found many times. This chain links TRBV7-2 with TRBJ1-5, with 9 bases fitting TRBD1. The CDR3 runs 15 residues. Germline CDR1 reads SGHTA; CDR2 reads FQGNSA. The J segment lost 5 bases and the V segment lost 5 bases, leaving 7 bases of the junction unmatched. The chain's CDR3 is CASSHPQGAHQPQHF. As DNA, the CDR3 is TGTGCCAGCAGCCACCCACAGGGGGCTCATCAGCCCCAGCATTTT.

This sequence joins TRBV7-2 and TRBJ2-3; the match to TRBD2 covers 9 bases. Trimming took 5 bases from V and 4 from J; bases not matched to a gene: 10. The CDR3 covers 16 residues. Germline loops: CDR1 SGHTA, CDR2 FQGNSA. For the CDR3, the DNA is TGTGCCAGCAGCCCCCGACCGGGACTAGCTTCAGATACGCAGTATTTT. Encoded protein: CASSPRPGLASDTQYF.

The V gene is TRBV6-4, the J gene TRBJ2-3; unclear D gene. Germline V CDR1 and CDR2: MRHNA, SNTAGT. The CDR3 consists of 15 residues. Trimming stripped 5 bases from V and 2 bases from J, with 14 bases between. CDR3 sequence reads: CASSQDNLYTDTQYF. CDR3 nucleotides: TGTGCCAGCAGTCAAGACAACCTATACACAGATACGCAGTATTTT.

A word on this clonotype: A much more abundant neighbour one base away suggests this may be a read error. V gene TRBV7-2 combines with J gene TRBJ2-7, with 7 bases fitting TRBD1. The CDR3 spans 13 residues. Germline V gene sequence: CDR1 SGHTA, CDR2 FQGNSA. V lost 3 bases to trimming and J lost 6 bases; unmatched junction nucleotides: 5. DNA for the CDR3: TGTGCCAGCAGCTTCGACAGGGCCTGCGAGCAGTACGTC. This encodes CASSFDRACEQYV.

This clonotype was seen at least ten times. The CDR3 here is CASSELEDTQYF. The CDR3 bases are TGTGCCAGCAGTGAACTGGAAGATACGCAGTATTTT. The chain has TRBV2 and TRBJ2-3; unclear D gene. This CDR3 has 12 residues. With 2 bases removed from V and 5 bases from J, the gap between germline ends came to 5 bases. Germline V gene sequence: CDR1 SNHLY, CDR2 FYNNEI.

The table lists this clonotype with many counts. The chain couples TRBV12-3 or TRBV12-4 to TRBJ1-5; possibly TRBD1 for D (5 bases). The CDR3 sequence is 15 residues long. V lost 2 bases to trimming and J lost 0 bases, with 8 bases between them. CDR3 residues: CASSLPGASNQPQHF. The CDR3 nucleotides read TGTGCCAGCAGTTTACCCGGGGCTAGCAATCAGCCCCAGCATTTT.

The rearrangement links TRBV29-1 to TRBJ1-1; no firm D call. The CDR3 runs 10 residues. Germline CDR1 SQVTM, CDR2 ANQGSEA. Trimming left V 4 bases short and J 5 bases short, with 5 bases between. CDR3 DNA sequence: TGCAGCGTTGTAAGGACTGAAGCTTTCTTT. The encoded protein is CSVVRTEAFF.

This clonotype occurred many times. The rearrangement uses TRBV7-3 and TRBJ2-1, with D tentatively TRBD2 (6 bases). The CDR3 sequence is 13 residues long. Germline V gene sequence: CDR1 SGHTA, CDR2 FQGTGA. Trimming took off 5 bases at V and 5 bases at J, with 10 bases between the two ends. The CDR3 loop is CASSEGLNNEQFF. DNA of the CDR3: TGTGCCAGCAGCGAGGGACTCAACAATGAGCAGTTCTTC.

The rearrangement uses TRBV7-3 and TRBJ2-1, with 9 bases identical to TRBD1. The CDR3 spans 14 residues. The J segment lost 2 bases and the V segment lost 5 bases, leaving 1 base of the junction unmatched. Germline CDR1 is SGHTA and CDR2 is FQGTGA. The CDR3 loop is CASSRQGAYNEQFF. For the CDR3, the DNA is TGTGCCAGCAGCCGACAGGGGGCCTACAATGAGCAGTTCTTC.

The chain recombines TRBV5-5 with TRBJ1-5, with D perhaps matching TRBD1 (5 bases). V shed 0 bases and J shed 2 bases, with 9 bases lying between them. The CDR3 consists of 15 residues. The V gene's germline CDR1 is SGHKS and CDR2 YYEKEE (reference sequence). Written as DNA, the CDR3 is TGTGCCAGCAGCTTGGAAGGGGTTCGCAATCAGCCCCAGCATTTT. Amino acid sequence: CASSLEGVRNQPQHF. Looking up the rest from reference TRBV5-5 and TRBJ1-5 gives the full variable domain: DAGVTQSPTHLIKTRGQQVTLRCSPISGHKSVSWYQQVLGQGPQFIFQYYEKEERGRGNFPDRFSARQFPNYSSELNVNALLLGDSALYLCASSLEGVRNQPQHFGDGTRLSIL.

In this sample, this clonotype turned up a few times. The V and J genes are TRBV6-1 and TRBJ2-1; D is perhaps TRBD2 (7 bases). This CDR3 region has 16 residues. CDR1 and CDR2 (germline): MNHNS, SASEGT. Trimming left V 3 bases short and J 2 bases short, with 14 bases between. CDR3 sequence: CASSEGGGPAYNEQFF. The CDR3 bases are TGTGCCAGCAGTGAGGGGGGGGGCCCCGCCTACAATGAGCAGTTCTTC.

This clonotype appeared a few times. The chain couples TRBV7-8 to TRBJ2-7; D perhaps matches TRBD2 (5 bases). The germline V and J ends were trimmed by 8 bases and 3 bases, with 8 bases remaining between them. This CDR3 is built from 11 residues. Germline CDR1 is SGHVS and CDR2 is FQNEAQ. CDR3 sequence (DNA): TGTGCCAGCGAGGGAGACTACGAGCAGTACGTC. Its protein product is CASEGDYEQYV.

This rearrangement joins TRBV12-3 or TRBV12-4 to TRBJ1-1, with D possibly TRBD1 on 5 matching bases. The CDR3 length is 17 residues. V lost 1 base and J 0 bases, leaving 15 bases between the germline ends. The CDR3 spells CASSLGTQMTVNTEAFF. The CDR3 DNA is TGTGCCAGCAGTTTAGGGACACAAATGACAGTGAACACTGAAGCTTTCTTT.

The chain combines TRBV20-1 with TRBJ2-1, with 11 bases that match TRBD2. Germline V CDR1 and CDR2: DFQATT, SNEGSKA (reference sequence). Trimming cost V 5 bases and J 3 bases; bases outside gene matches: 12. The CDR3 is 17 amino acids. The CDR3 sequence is CSAPRTSGRMHYNEQFF. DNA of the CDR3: TGCAGTGCTCCTCGGACTAGCGGGCGAATGCACTACAATGAGCAGTTCTTC.

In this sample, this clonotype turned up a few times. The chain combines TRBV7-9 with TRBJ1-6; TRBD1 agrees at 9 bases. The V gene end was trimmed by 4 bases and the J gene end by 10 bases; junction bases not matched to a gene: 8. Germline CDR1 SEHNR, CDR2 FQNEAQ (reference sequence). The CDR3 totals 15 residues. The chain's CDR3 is CASSSTGGERSPLHF. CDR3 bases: TGTGCCAGCAGCTCAACAGGGGGCGAACGCTCACCCCTCCACTTT.

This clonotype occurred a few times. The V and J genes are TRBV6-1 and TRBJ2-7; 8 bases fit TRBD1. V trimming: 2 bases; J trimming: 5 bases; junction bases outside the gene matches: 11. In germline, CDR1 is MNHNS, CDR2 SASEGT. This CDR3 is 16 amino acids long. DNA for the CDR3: TGTGCCAGCAGTGAACGTGGCAGGGGGCGCGGAAACGAGCAGTACTTC. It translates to CASSERGRGRGNEQYF.

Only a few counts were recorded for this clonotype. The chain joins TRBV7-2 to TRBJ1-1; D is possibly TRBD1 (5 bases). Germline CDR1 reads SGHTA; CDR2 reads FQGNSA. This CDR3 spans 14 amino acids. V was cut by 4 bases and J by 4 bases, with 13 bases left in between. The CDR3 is CASSWGSYSTEAFF. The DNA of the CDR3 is TGTGCCAGCAGCTGGGGGTCTTACTCCACTGAAGCTTTCTTT.